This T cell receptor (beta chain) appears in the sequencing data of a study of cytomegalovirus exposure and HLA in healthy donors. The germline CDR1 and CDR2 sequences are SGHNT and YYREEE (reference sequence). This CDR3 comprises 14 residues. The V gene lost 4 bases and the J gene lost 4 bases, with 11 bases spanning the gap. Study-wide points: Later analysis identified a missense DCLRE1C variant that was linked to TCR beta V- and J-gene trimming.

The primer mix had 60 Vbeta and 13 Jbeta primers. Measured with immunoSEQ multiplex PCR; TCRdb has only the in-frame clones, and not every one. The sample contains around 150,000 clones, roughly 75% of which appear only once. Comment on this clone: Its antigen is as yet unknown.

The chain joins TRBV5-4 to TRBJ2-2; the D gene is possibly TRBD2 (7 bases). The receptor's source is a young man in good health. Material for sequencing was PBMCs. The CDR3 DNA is TGTGCCAGCAGCGAGGGGGGGGGCACCGGGGAGCTGTTTTTT. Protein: CASSEGGGTGELFF. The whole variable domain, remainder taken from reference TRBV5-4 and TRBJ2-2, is ETGVTQSPTHLIKTRGQQVTLRCSSQSGHNTVSWYQQALGQGPQFIFQYYREEENGRGNFPPRFSGLQFPNYSSELNVNALELDDSALYLCASSEGGGTGELFFGEGSRLTVL.